The source of this TCR beta chain is a study of CD8 T cells in Susac syndrome. Looked up from germline, CDR1 is MNHEY and CDR2 is SVGAGI. CDR3 length: 13 amino acids. Trimming left V 0 bases short and J 6 bases short, with 8 bases between. About 0.5 to 1 ug RNA was reverse transcribed with random hexamers. TCRdb used MiXCR to reprocess the immunoSEQ multiplex PCR reads, holding one entry per CDR3 protein. This sample has roughly 140,000 distinct CDR3 sequences, with roughly 95% found just once. The chain combines TRBV6-5 with TRBJ1-1, with D possibly being TRBD1 (5 bases). This clonotype was sampled from a human donor with multiple sclerosis. Sequencing used CD8+ T cells from PBMCs. In DNA, the CDR3 is TGTGCCAGCAGTTACTCGAGGGGCGCTGAAGCTTTCTTT. This codes for CASSYSRGAEAFF.